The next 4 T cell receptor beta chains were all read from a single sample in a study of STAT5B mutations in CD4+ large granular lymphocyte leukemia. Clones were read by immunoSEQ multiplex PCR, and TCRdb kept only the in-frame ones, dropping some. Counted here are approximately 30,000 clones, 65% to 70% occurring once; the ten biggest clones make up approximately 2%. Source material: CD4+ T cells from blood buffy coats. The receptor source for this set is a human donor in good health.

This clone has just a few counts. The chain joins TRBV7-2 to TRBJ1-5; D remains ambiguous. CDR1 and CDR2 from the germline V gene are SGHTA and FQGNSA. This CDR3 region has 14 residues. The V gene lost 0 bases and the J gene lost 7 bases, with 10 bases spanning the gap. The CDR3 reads CASSLAGSGQPQHF. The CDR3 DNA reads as TGTGCCAGCAGCTTAGCAGGCAGTGGGCAGCCCCAGCATTTT.

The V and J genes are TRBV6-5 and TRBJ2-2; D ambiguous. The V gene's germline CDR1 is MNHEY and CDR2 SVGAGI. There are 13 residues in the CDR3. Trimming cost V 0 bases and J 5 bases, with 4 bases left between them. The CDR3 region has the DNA TGTGCCAGCAGTTACTCTGGTACCGGGGAGCTGTTTTTT. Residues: CASSYSGTGELFF.

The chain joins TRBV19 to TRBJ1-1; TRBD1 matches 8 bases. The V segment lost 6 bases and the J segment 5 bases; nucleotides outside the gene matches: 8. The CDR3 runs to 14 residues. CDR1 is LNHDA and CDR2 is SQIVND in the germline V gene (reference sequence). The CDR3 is CASSLQGAWTEAFF. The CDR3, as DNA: TGTGCCAGTAGCCTTCAGGGGGCGTGGACTGAAGCTTTCTTT. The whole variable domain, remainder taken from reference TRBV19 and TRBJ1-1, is DGGITQSPKYLFRKEGQNVTLSCEQNLNHDAMYWYRQDPGQGLRLIYYSQIVNDFQKGDIAEGYSVSREKKESFPLTVTSAQKNPTAFYLCASSLQGAWTEAFFGQGTRLTVV.

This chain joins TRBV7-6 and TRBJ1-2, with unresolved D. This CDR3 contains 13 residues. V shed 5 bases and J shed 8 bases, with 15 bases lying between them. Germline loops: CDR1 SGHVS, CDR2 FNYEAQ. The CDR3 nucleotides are TGTGCCAGCAGCCCGTTATCATTCTACGGCTACACCTTC. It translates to CASSPLSFYGYTF.